This TCR beta chain originates from a study of a mutant IDH1 vaccine in newly diagnosed glioma. Study-wide results and caveats: Of the patients, 80% to 95% had vaccine-induced immune responses.

Profiled with immunoSEQ multiplex PCR; TCRdb holds only in-frame clones, not every one. The profile shows about 54,000 clones, around 80% of them singletons. Time point meaning: week 23, last vaccination. Each dose of the vaccine consisted of 300 ug of mutant IDH1 20-mer peptide, with topical imiquimod. Astrocytomas that were new, WHO grade 3 or 4, IDH1-mutant and ATRX-lost were present in the donors. This clone came up a few times. No antigen is known for it. The germline V gene encodes CDR1 MNHNS and CDR2 SASEGT. The CDR3 is made up of 14 amino acids. V lost 6 bases, J lost 2 bases, and 1 base stayed unmatched.

This chain links TRBV6-1 with TRBJ1-5; 10 bases align to TRBD1. Sequenced here: PBMCs, sampled from a glioma patient whose treatment included an IDH1 peptide vaccine. The receptor comes from a man between 40 and 49 years old with glioma. The CDR3: CASSGTGGNQPQHF. CDR3 nucleotide sequence: TGTGCCAGCAGCGGGACAGGGGGCAATCAGCCCCAGCATTTT.